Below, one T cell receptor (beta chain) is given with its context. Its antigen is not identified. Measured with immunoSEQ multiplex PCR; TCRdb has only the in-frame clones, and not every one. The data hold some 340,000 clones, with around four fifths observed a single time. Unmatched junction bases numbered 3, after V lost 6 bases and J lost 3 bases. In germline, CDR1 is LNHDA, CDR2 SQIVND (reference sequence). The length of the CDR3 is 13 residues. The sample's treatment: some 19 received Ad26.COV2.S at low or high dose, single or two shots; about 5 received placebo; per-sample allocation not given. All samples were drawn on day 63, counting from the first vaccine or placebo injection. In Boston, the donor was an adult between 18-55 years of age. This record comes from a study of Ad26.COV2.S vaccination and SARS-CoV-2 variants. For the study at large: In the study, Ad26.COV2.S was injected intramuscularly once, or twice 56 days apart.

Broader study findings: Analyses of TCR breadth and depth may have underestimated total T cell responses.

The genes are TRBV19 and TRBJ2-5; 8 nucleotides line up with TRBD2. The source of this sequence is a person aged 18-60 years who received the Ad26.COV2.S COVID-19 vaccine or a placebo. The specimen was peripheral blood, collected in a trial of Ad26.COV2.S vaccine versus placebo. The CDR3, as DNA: TGTGCCAGTAGGGAGCGGGGGAAAGAGACCCAGTACTTC. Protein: CASRERGKETQYF.